Here is one TCR beta chain with its context. Antigen specificity is unknown. The sample originates from a study of identifying expanded T cells in peripheral blood. CDR3 length equals 15 residues. Germline V gives CDR1 SGDLS, CDR2 YYNGEE. V lost 3 bases and J 2 bases, leaving 12 bases between the germline ends. During the collection period, no donor immune events like infections were recorded. Study results and limitations: Across healthy donors, higher total template counts meant significantly greater roughly 2-week count variance. About 1.2 clones differed between technical replicates, versus roughly 16 and 20 over time.

Clones were read by immunoSEQ multiplex PCR, and TCRdb kept only the in-frame ones, dropping some. The sample has 90,000 to 110,000 clones, about 88% seen once. Sequencing used blood. The clonotype was recovered from a person aged 18 to 75 in good health. The genes are TRBV9 and TRBJ1-3; possible D gene TRBD1, 6 bases. CDR3 nucleotide sequence: TGTGCCAGCAGCGAGGGACATGGGACTGGAAACACCATATATTTT. Protein: CASSEGHGTGNTIYF.